These T cell receptor beta chains were read from a single sample in a study of cytomegalovirus exposure and HLA in healthy donors. Profiled with immunoSEQ multiplex PCR; TCRdb holds only in-frame clones, not every one. The data hold roughly 120,000 clones, with around 80% observed a single time. The source material was PBMCs. These receptors originate from a man aged 25-45 years in good health and CMV-seropositive. The CDR3 runs from the conserved cysteine through the conserved F or W. The D gene is left open where the match is weak. Size values are once, few and many counts, or a class for expanded clones, and some rows have none.

v_gene	j_gene	d_gene	abundance	CDR3nt	CDR3aa
TRBV9	TRBJ1-4	-	-	TGTGCCAGCAGCGCGGATGAAAAACTGTTTTTT	CASSADEKLFF
TRBV5-1	TRBJ2-3	TRBD1	-	TGCGCCAGCAGCTTCGATCGACAGGGTCCAGATACGCAGTATTTT	CASSFDRQGPDTQYF
TRBV14	TRBJ2-7	-	-	TGTGCCAGCAGCTCGTTTAAAGCAGGCAAAACCTACGAGCAGTACTTC	CASSSFKAGKTYEQYF
TRBV4-2	TRBJ1-1	-	-	TGTGCCAGCAGCCAACAGGGGAGGGACACTGAAGCTTTCTTT	CASSQQGRDTEAFF
TRBV5-1	TRBJ2-3	-	-	TGCGCCAGCAGCTTGGCGGACCAGGGAGATACGCAGTATTTT	CASSLADQGDTQYF
TRBV6-5	TRBJ1-1	-	-	TGTGCCAGCAGTTATCAGTGGAGGGCTTTCTTT	CASSYQWRAFF
TRBV9	TRBJ1-1	TRBD1	-	TGTGCCAGCAGCGTCCGATCTGGGGACAGGGTCTTGCGAGGACCTGAAGCTTTCTTT	CASSVRSGDRVLRGPEAFF
TRBV7-2	TRBJ2-7	-	-	TGTGCCAGCAGCTATCTCGGGAGCTCCTACGAGCAGTACTTC	CASSYLGSSYEQYF
TRBV5-4	TRBJ2-7	-	once	TGTGCCAGCAGCTTGAACCGGGAAGGCGAGCAGTACTTC	CASSLNREGEQYF
TRBV25-1	TRBJ2-1	-	-	TGTGCCAGCAGTGACGAGTTAGCCTCCATGGATGAGCAGTTCTTC	CASSDELASMDEQFF
TRBV19	TRBJ2-3	TRBD2	-	TGTGCCAGTAGTATGAAACTAGCGGATTCTAGCACAGATACGCAGTATTTT	CASSMKLADSSTDTQYF
TRBV5-6	TRBJ1-2	TRBD1	many	TGTGCCAGCAGCTTAGGACAGGAATATGGCTACACCTTC	CASSLGQEYGYTF
TRBV7-9	TRBJ1-5	-	-	TGTGCCAGCAGCAGTAGCCTGGCCTCTGGTCAGCCCCAGCATTTT	CASSSSLASGQPQHF
TRBV5-1	TRBJ2-5	-	few	TGCGCCAGCAGCTTGGAGAGGCGGGGACAAGAGACCCAGTACTTC	CASSLERRGQETQYF
TRBV7-3	TRBJ2-3	TRBD2	-	TGTGCCAGCAGCTTCCGCTCGGCGGGGGGATCAGATACGCAGTATTTT	CASSFRSAGGSDTQYF
TRBV18	TRBJ2-5	TRBD2	-	TGTGCCAGCTCACCCTTAGCGGGACCCCGCGGAGAGACCCAGTACTTC	CASSPLAGPRGETQYF
TRBV18	TRBJ1-1	-	few	TGTGCCAGCTCACCTTTTCAGGGCGGGATGAACACTGAAGCTTTCTTT	CASSPFQGGMNTEAFF
TRBV11-2	TRBJ2-2	TRBD1	once	TGTGCCAGCAGCTTAGGCTTCCGAGCGACAGGGCGAAACACCGGGGAGCTGTTTTTT	CASSLGFRATGRNTGELFF
TRBV5-1	TRBJ2-1	TRBD2	-	TGCGCCAGCAGCTTGGAGGCTAGCGGGGGGAATGAGCAGTTCTTC	CASSLEASGGNEQFF
TRBV15	TRBJ2-1	-	-	TGTGCCACCAGCAGAGATGCGGTCTCCTACAATGAGCAGTTCTTC	CATSRDAVSYNEQFF
TRBV2	TRBJ1-4	-	-	TGTGCCAGCCAGAGGGACTTTAATGAAAAACTGTTTTTT	CASQRDFNEKLFF
TRBV11-2	TRBJ2-7	-	-	TGTGCCAGCAGCTTAGTGGTAGGGGGATCCTACGAGCAGTACTTC	CASSLVVGGSYEQYF
TRBV11-3	TRBJ1-1	TRBD1	-	TGTGCCAGCGGATCAGGGGGAGTAGAGGCTTTCTTT	CASGSGGVEAFF
TRBV7-2	TRBJ2-7	TRBD1	-	TGTGCCAGCAGCTTAGGGACAGGAGTGATCTACGAGCAGTACTTC	CASSLGTGVIYEQYF
TRBV6-5	TRBJ1-1	-	-	TGTGCCAGCAGTCAACGGGTATTCCGGGACACTGAAGCTTTCTTT	CASSQRVFRDTEAFF
TRBV28	TRBJ1-6	-	few	TGTGCCAGTGCGGGCGTGCAGCTTAATTCACCCCTCCACTTT	CASAGVQLNSPLHF
TRBV9	TRBJ2-1	TRBD1	-	TGTGCCAGCAGCGCAAACAGGGGTTTGACGATTCGCAATGAGCAGTTCTTC	CASSANRGLTIRNEQFF
TRBV29-1	TRBJ2-3	-	-	TGCAGCGTTGAAGATCGGAGCGGACCCACAGATACGCAGTATTTT	CSVEDRSGPTDTQYF
TRBV6-5	TRBJ1-5	-	-	TGTGCCAGCAGTTACGGGGGGGCCCTGGGGCCCCAGCATTTT	CASSYGGALGPQHF
TRBV21-1	TRBJ1-4	-	-	TGTGCCAGCAACAAAACCTTTACGGACAGGGGAAATGAAAAACTGTTTTTT	CASNKTFTDRGNEKLFF
TRBV28	TRBJ1-5	-	-	TGTGCCAGCAGAATTGACGGGGTTCATCAGCCCCAGCATTTT	CASRIDGVHQPQHF
TRBV7-7	TRBJ2-2	-	few	TGTGCCAGCAGCCCCCTCCCTGGAGCGCTAAACACCGGGGAGCTGTTTTTT	CASSPLPGALNTGELFF
TRBV6-5	TRBJ2-1	-	-	TGTGCCAGCAGTTACCTCGACCCACCGGAAGAGGTCTTC	CASSYLDPPEEVF
TRBV15	TRBJ2-1	TRBD2	-	TGTGCCACCAGCACGCTAGCGGGACTGAGCTCCTACAATGAGCAGTTCTTC	CATSTLAGLSSYNEQFF
TRBV5-1	TRBJ2-3	TRBD2	once	TGCGCCAGCAACGGACTAGCAGCTAGCACAGATACGCAGTATTTT	CASNGLAASTDTQYF
TRBV5-5	TRBJ1-1	TRBD1	-	TGTGCCAGCAGAAAGGGACAGGAGAACACTGAAGCTTTCTTT	CASRKGQENTEAFF
TRBV5-1	TRBJ1-1	TRBD1	-	TGCGCCAGCACCCTTTCACCGGGACAGGTGGGAGCTTTCTTT	CASTLSPGQVGAFF